These 16 T cell receptor beta chains share one sample of origin, sequenced in a study of T cells in Graves' hyperthyroidism and ophthalmopathy. The TCR beta CDR3 regions underwent amplification using RNA transcripts as the source. The HTBI primer set drove a first-round RT-PCR of the TCR CDR3. Via MiXCR, TCRdb re-called the multiplex PCR reads, giving one row per CDR3 protein. The sample lists fewer than 900,000 distinct CDR3 sequences; roughly 20% were seen once. Sequencing input: blood. Receptors originate from a woman in her fifties or sixties with Graves' hyperthyroidism that later progressed to Graves' ophthalmopathy.

Many counts were recorded for this clonotype. J is TRBJ1-1 and V is TRBV7-9, with D unclear. This CDR3 has 14 amino acids. Germline assignment: CDR1 SEHNR and CDR2 FQNEAQ (reference sequence). Trimming shortened V by 3 bases and J by 0 bases, and 8 bases separated the two germline ends. This CDR3 is CASSFGNMNTEAFF. The CDR3 coding sequence is TGTGCCAGCAGCTTTGGCAACATGAACACTGAAGCTTTCTTT. The full variable domain, with the rest looked up from reference TRBV7-9 and TRBJ1-1, is DTGVSQNPRHKITKRGQNVTFRCDPISEHNRLYWYRQTLGQGPEFLTYFQNEAQLEKSRLLSDRFSAERPKGSFSTLEIQRTEQGDSAMYLCASSFGNMNTEAFFGQGTRLTVV.

CDR3 coding DNA: TGTGCCAGTAGTATTGAGGCGCCCTATGGCTACACCTTC. Translated: CASSIEAPYGYTF. The J gene is TRBJ1-2, the V gene TRBV19, with unresolved D. Germline V lookup: CDR1 LNHDA, CDR2 SQIVND (reference sequence). The CDR3 extends over 13 amino acids. The germline V and J ends were trimmed by 3 bases and 4 bases, with 9 bases remaining between them.

This clonotype was seen only a few times. For the CDR3, the DNA is TGCGCCAGCAGCCTCCTTAGCGGGGGTCAAGAGACCCAGTACTTC. Translated: CASSLLSGGQETQYF. V and J are TRBV5-1 and TRBJ2-5; 9 bases align to TRBD2. CDR3 size: 15 residues. Germline CDR1 is SGHRS and CDR2 is YFSETQ. Losses at the gene ends were 4 bases for V and 2 bases for J; bases not matched to a gene: 6.

This clonotype turned up a few times. This chain links TRBV12-3 or TRBV12-4 with TRBJ2-5; D gene ambiguous. There are 14 residues in the CDR3. V was cut by 1 base and J by 5 bases, with 11 bases left in between. The CDR3: CASSLGQQLETQYF. The CDR3, as DNA: TGTGCCAGCAGTTTAGGTCAACAGCTGGAGACCCAGTACTTC.

There are many counts of this clonotype. J is TRBJ2-7 and V is TRBV27, with 9 bases identical to TRBD1. Germline CDR1 and CDR2: MNHEY and SMNVEV (reference sequence). V shed 3 bases, J shed 2 bases, and the junction held 8 bases outside the gene matches. The CDR3 is 16 amino acids. The CDR3 DNA reads TGTGCCAGCAGTTTCCGGACAGGGGATATACCCTACGAGCAGTACTTC. It yields the protein CASSFRTGDIPYEQYF.

J is TRBJ2-1 and V is TRBV19; 10 positions match TRBD2. V lost 6 bases to trimming and J lost 7 bases; unmatched junction nucleotides: 9. CDR1 and CDR2 (germline): LNHDA, SQIVND (reference sequence). The CDR3 is 15 amino acids. Here the CDR3 reads CASRPSGGPQNEQFF. The CDR3 DNA reads TGTGCCAGTAGACCTAGCGGGGGCCCCCAAAATGAGCAGTTCTTC.

The J gene is TRBJ1-5, the V gene TRBV12-3 or TRBV12-4; tentative D call: TRBD1 (6 bases). Trimming cost V 6 bases and J 5 bases, with 23 bases left between them. The CDR3 contains 17 residues. The CDR3: CASSLTGGAAGDQPQHF. The DNA of the CDR3 is TGTGCCAGCAGCTTGACAGGAGGTGCGGCCGGGGATCAGCCCCAGCATTTT.

In regard to this clonotype: This could be a read error, since a much larger clone is one nucleotide away. The gene calls are TRBV12-3 or TRBV12-4 and TRBJ1-2; 9 bases agree with TRBD1. The CDR3 is 13 amino acids. The CDR3 coding sequence is TGTGTCAGCAAACAGGGGGCGTTCTATGGCTACACCTTC. Its translation: CVSKQGAFYGYTF.

To note about this clonotype: Germline is not matched at one junction end, which may reflect a read error. The chain joins TRBV14 to TRBJ1-2; no firm D call. This CDR3 has 10 residues. Germline V gene sequence: CDR1 SGHDN, CDR2 FVKESK. CDR3 coding DNA: TGTGCCAGCAGCCAAGTGGGTCGGTCCTTC. It specifies CASSQVGRSF.

This rearrangement joins TRBV13 to TRBJ2-3, with 13 bases fitting TRBD2. With V trimmed by 3 bases and J by 1 base, 1 base remained unmatched. The germline CDR1 and CDR2 sequences are PRHDT and FYEKMQ (reference sequence). The CDR3 extends over 16 amino acids. The CDR3 sequence is CASSFGLAGGTDTQYF. The CDR3 DNA reads as TGTGCCAGCAGCTTCGGACTAGCGGGGGGCACAGATACGCAGTATTTT.

This chain links TRBV15 with TRBJ1-5, with D possibly being TRBD1 (5 bases). This CDR3 spans 15 amino acids. Germline V gene data show CDR1 as LNHNV and CDR2 as YYDKDF (reference sequence). Trimming left V 5 bases short and J 1 base short, with 12 bases between. The DNA for the CDR3 is TGTGCCACCAGCGGGGCGGGGGAAAGCAATCAGCCCCAGCATTTT. This codes for CATSGAGESNQPQHF.

This clonotype has a count of ten or more. The chain combines TRBV7-3 with TRBJ2-5; TRBD1 aligns across 7 bases. CDR1 and CDR2 from the germline V gene are SGHTA and FQGTGA. Germline trimming cut 5 bases from V and 4 bases from J; bases unmatched to any gene: 13. The CDR3 extends over 16 amino acids. DNA of the CDR3: TGTGCCAGCAGCCCAGGGACAGCCGACGCCCGAGAGACCCAGTACTTC. This encodes CASSPGTADARETQYF.

The J gene is TRBJ1-1, the V gene TRBV20-1, with D perhaps TRBD1 (6 bases). There are 14 residues in the CDR3. Germline assignment: CDR1 DFQATT and CDR2 SNEGSKA (reference sequence). V gave up 2 bases and J gave up 8 bases, with 18 bases separating them. The CDR3 spells CSARPNGGGTEAFF. In nucleotides, the CDR3 is TGCAGTGCTAGACCCAATGGGGGGGGCACCGAAGCTTTCTTT.

The sample holds a few counts of this clonotype. The gene calls are TRBV6-2 or TRBV6-3 and TRBJ2-6, with 9 bases that match TRBD1. CDR3 length equals 19 residues. V shed 4 bases and J 0 bases; nucleotides not matched to a gene: 10. The germline V gene has CDR1 MNHEY and CDR2 SVGEGT. The CDR3 is CASSSIGTGPFSGANVLTF. The CDR3 nucleotides are TGTGCCAGCAGTTCCATAGGGACAGGGCCGTTCTCTGGGGCCAACGTCCTGACTTTC.

This clonotype occurred many times. The chain joins TRBV6-1 to TRBJ2-7; 10 nucleotides match TRBD1. Germline lookup yields CDR1 MNHNS and CDR2 SASEGT. CDR3 length: 14 amino acids. J gave up 2 bases and V 6 bases, and 4 bases lay outside the gene matches. In DNA, the CDR3 is TGTGCCAGCAGGCCGGGACAGGGGACCTACGAGCAGTACTTC. This translates into CASRPGQGTYEQYF.

This clonotype has just a few counts. This chain connects TRBV15 to TRBJ1-4; TRBD1 matches at 7 bases. Trimming cost V 5 bases and J 0 bases; bases outside gene matches: 3. Germline values: CDR1 LNHNV, CDR2 YYDKDF (reference sequence). CDR3 length: 15 amino acids. The CDR3 here is CATSEGQPTNEKLFF. The CDR3 DNA reads as TGTGCCACCAGCGAGGGACAGCCAACTAATGAAAAACTGTTTTTT.